The 19 T cell receptor beta chains listed next were all sequenced from one sample in a study of PD-1 blockade in classical Hodgkin lymphoma. Generated by immunoSEQ multiplex PCR, the TCRdb table keeps only in-frame clones and is missing some. The sample includes around 30,000 clones, around 83% of them seen just once. Time point noted: cycle 4 day 1 (C4D1), after five to seven weeks of nivolumab. The patients all showed relapse after autologous stem cell transplantation, while their brentuximab vedotin exposure varied. Starting with thawed PBMCs, CD4+ T cells were purified by magnetic negative selection. The sequences come from CD4+ T cells from blood, collected before the fourth cycle of nivolumab. The receptor source for this set is a human donor with classical Hodgkin lymphoma.

The genes are TRBV14 and TRBJ2-7; 8 bases align to TRBD1. The germline V gene has CDR1 SGHDN and CDR2 FVKESK. The V segment lost 0 bases and the J segment 0 bases; nucleotides outside the gene matches: 13. This CDR3 contains 19 residues. CDR3 nucleotide sequence: TGTGCCAGCAGCCAAGATCGACCCTGGGGACAGGAGAGCTCCTACGAGCAGTACTTC. It specifies CASSQDRPWGQESSYEQYF.

The CDR3 region has the DNA TGTGCCAGCAGTGATATGTCGGGGAGGACTGAAGCTTTCTTT. Translation gives CASSDMSGRTEAFF. J is TRBJ1-1 and V is TRBV2, with D unclear. Looked up from germline, CDR1 is SNHLY and CDR2 is FYNNEI. The CDR3 has 14 residues. V lost 3 bases to trimming and J lost 5 bases, with 13 bases between them.

This chain uses TRBV6-5 with TRBJ1-6, with D possibly matching TRBD1 (5 bases). The CDR3 is made up of 14 amino acids. The germline CDR1 and CDR2 sequences are MNHEY and SVGAGI. Trimming left V 0 bases short and J 8 bases short, with 8 bases between. The CDR3 here is CASSYSGGYSPLHF. The CDR3 DNA is TGTGCCAGCAGTTACTCTGGGGGTTATTCACCCCTCCACTTT.

For the CDR3, the DNA is TGTGCCAGCAGCTTAGGACTAGCGGAACGATCCTACGAGCAGTACTTC. The encoded protein is CASSLGLAERSYEQYF. The chain combines TRBV13 with TRBJ2-7, with 8 bases lining up with TRBD2. Trimming at V came to 0 bases and at J to 1 base, leaving 5 bases not matched to a gene. CDR3 length equals 16 residues. Germline V gene lookup returns CDR1 PRHDT and CDR2 FYEKMQ (reference sequence). Drawing the rest from reference TRBV13 and TRBJ2-7, the complete variable domain is AAGVIQSPRHLIKEKRETATLKCYPIPRHDTVYWYQQGPGQDPQFLISFYEKMQSDKGSIPDRFSAQQFSDYHSELNMSSLELGDSALYFCASSLGLAERSYEQYFGPGTRLTVT.

V usage is TRBV10-3 and J usage is TRBJ2-2, with 12 bases fitting TRBD2. In germline, CDR1 is ENHRY, CDR2 SYGVKD. Germline trimming cut 7 bases from V and 6 bases from J; bases unmatched to any gene: 3. The CDR3 consists of 14 residues. CDR3 in DNA: TGTGCCATCAATACTAGCGGGGGGTCCGGGGAGCTGTTTTTT. The encoded protein is CAINTSGGSGELFF.

The chain uses TRBV5-6 and TRBJ2-5; tentatively, D is TRBD2 (6 bases). The CDR3 is 18 amino acids. Germline CDR1 is SGHDT and CDR2 is YYEEEE. V lost 7 bases and J lost 2, with 27 bases in between. CDR3 residues: CASQTRIRLGHEQETQYF. CDR3 DNA sequence: TGTGCCAGCCAGACCAGGATCCGACTAGGCCACGAGCAAGAGACCCAGTACTTC. Full variable domain (outside the CDR3, taken from reference TRBV5-6 and TRBJ2-5): DAGVTQSPTHLIKTRGQQVTLRCSPKSGHDTVSWYQQALGQGPQFIFQYYEEEERQRGNFPDRFSGHQFPNYSSELNVNALLLGDSALYLCASQTRIRLGHEQETQYFGPGTRLLVL.

CDR3 loop: CAWSVRASGKPYEQYF. CDR3 in DNA: TGTGCCTGGAGTGTACGGGCTAGCGGGAAACCCTACGAGCAGTACTTC. This chain connects TRBV30 to TRBJ2-7, with 9 bases that match TRBD2. The junction had 8 bases not matched to a gene; V was cut back by 0 bases and J by 2 bases. CDR3 length: 16 amino acids. The V gene's germline CDR1 is GTSNPN and CDR2 SVGIG (reference sequence).

The chain combines TRBV5-1 with TRBJ2-3; tentatively, D is TRBD2 (5 bases). Between the trimmed V and J ends, which lost 7 bases and 5 bases, there was a span of 11 bases. The CDR3 is 12 amino acids. The V gene's germline CDR1 is SGHRS and CDR2 YFSETQ. The CDR3 is CASRGLRDTQYF. CDR3 sequence (DNA): TGCGCCAGCCGGGGTCTTAGAGATACGCAGTATTTT. The full variable domain, completed using reference TRBV5-1 and TRBJ2-3, is KAGVTQTPRYLIKTRGQQVTLSCSPISGHRSVSWYQQTPGQGLQFLFEYFSETQRNKGNFPGRFSGRQFSNSRSEMNVSTLELGDSALYLCASRGLRDTQYFGPGTRLTVL.

The rearrangement joins TRBV5-1 to TRBJ2-5; D unresolved. The V end was cut by 2 bases, the J end by 2 bases, with 7 bases between. This CDR3 is 13 amino acids long. Germline CDR1 reads SGHRS; CDR2 reads YFSETQ. CDR3 loop: CASSFGRQETQYF. CDR3 in DNA: TGCGCCAGCAGCTTTGGCAGACAAGAGACCCAGTACTTC.

The chain is built from TRBV11-2 and TRBJ1-1, with D perhaps TRBD1 (6 bases). Trimming stripped 5 bases from V and 2 bases from J, with 9 bases between. From germline, CDR1 is SGHAT and CDR2 FQNNGV. CDR3 length: 13 amino acids. For the CDR3, the DNA is TGTGCCAGCAGCCTGGACAGAAACACTGAAGCTTTCTTT. As protein: CASSLDRNTEAFF. The complete variable domain, with remaining parts taken from reference TRBV11-2 and TRBJ1-1, reads EAGVAQSPRYKIIEKRQSVAFWCNPISGHATLYWYQQILGQGPKLLIQFQNNGVVDDSQLPKDRFSAERLKGVDSTLKIQPAKLEDSAVYLCASSLDRNTEAFFGQGTRLTVV.

Here the CDR3 reads CASSFTRNNEQFF. The CDR3 nucleotides are TGTGCCAGCAGCTTCACTAGAAACAATGAGCAGTTCTTC. J is TRBJ2-1 and V is TRBV5-5, with D possibly TRBD2 on 5 matching bases. Trimming shortened V by 2 bases and J by 5 bases, and 8 bases separated the two germline ends. The germline V gene has CDR1 SGHKS and CDR2 YYEKEE (reference sequence). This CDR3 is built from 13 residues.

This clone was seen only a few times. The J gene is TRBJ1-6, the V gene TRBV6-5; 9 nucleotides match TRBD1. CDR1 and CDR2 (germline): MNHEY, SVGAGI. CDR3 length: 15 amino acids. V trimming: 6 bases; J trimming: 10 bases; junction bases outside the gene matches: 10. CDR3 nucleotide sequence: TGTGCCAGCAGGAACGAGGGACAGGGTCGGTCACCCCTCCACTTT. Translating it yields CASRNEGQGRSPLHF.

V usage is TRBV7-8 and J usage is TRBJ2-7; tentative D call: TRBD2 (5 bases). Between the trimmed V and J ends, which lost 2 bases and 12 bases, there was a span of 14 bases. Germline CDR1 reads SGHVS; CDR2 reads FQNEAQ. This CDR3 has 12 residues. The CDR3 here is CASSLLSGPTYF. The CDR3 DNA follows: TGTGCCAGCAGCTTACTCAGCGGTCCCACGTACTTC.

Here the CDR3 DNA reads TGTGCCAGCAGAGAGGACGACAACGAGCAGTACTTC. Translating it yields CASREDDNEQYF. This chain uses TRBV2 with TRBJ2-7; D is ambiguous. Looked up from germline, CDR1 is SNHLY and CDR2 is FYNNEI. V lost 6 bases to trimming and J lost 5 bases, with 11 bases between them. The CDR3 spans 12 residues.

This chain connects TRBV4-2 to TRBJ2-5, with 7 bases aligning to TRBD1. The trim removed 2 bases at V and 1 base at J, leaving 7 bases unmatched. The CDR3 runs 16 residues. Per germline, CDR1 LGHNA and CDR2 YNFKEQ. CDR3 nucleotides: TGTGCCAGCAGCCAACCCCGACAGGGCCTCCAAGAGACCCAGTACTTC. As protein: CASSQPRQGLQETQYF.

This chain joins TRBV18 and TRBJ2-1, with 12 nucleotides matching TRBD2. The ends lost 3 bases at V and 4 bases at J; junction bases unmatched: 10. There are 18 residues in the CDR3. CDR1 and CDR2 from the germline V gene are KGHSH and LQKENI. The CDR3 DNA sequence: TGTGCCAGCTCACCCCGAGCTAGCGGGAGGGACCGGTACAATGAGCAGTTCTTC. Its translation: CASSPRASGRDRYNEQFF.

V is TRBV27 and J is TRBJ2-7; 7 bases line up with TRBD1. The CDR3 consists of 13 residues. V gave up 6 bases and J gave up 7 bases; unmatched junction bases: 9. Germline lookup yields CDR1 MNHEY and CDR2 SMNVEV (reference sequence). As DNA, the CDR3 is TGTGCCAGCAGCCACTCAGGGGGTTGGGAGCAGTACTTC. Amino acid sequence: CASSHSGGWEQYF.

CDR3 DNA sequence: TGTGCCAGCAGCGGGACTCGGTTCAATGAGCAGTTCTTC. Its protein is CASSGTRFNEQFF. The chain joins TRBV9 to TRBJ2-1, with D tentatively TRBD2 (5 bases). In germline, CDR1 is SGDLS, CDR2 YYNGEE. Trimming shortened V by 3 bases and J by 6 bases, and 10 bases separated the two germline ends. The CDR3 totals 13 residues.

The rearrangement links TRBV7-3 to TRBJ2-3; D gene uncertain. This CDR3 region has 13 residues. The germline gives CDR1 SGHTA, CDR2 FQGTGA. V shed 2 bases and J shed 0 bases, with 3 bases lying between them. The CDR3 loop reads CASSLGSTDTQYF. The CDR3 coding sequence is TGTGCCAGCAGCTTAGGGAGCACAGATACGCAGTATTTT.